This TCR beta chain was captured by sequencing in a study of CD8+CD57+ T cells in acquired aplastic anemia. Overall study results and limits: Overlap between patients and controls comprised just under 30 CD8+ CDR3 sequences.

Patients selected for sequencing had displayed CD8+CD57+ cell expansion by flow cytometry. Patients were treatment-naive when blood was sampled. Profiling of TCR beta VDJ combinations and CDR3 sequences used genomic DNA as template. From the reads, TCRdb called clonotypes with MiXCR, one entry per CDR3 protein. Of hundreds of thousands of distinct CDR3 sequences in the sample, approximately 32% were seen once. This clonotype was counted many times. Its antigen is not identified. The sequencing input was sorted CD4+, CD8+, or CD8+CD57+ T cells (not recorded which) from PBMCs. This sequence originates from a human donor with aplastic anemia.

The DNA of the CDR3 is TGTGCCAGTAGTACCGGGATCGGGAGCACTGAAGCTTTCTTT. It is translated as CASSTGIGSTEAFF. The chain carries TRBV19 and TRBJ1-1; unclear D gene. CDR3 size: 14 residues. V was clipped by 4 bases and J by 4 bases, with 13 bases between them. Germline CDR1 reads LNHDA; CDR2 reads SQIVND (reference sequence).